Listed below are T cell receptor beta chains from one sample, sequenced in a study of cytomegalovirus exposure and HLA in healthy donors. TCRdb's copy holds only in-frame clones and misses some; the assay was immunoSEQ multiplex PCR. This table holds 150,000 to 200,000 clones, about 80% found once. Material for sequencing was PBMCs. These receptors all stem from a man in his forties in good health and CMV-seronegative. The CDR3 runs from the conserved cysteine through the conserved F or W. The order of the fields is clone size, CDR3 length, V gene, J gene, D gene, CDR3 protein, CDR3 DNA. D genes are given only for firm matches. Only part of the rows carry a size: once, few, many, or a class if the clone is expanded.

clone_size: few; cdr3_length: 15; v_call: TRBV6-5; j_call: TRBJ2-5; d_call: .; cdr3_aa: CASSPRAGVRETQYF; cdr3_nt: TGTGCCAGCAGCCCCCGTGCGGGTGTTAGGGAGACCCAGTACTTC
clone_size: once; cdr3_length: 15; v_call: TRBV2; j_call: TRBJ2-5; d_call: .; cdr3_aa: CASSDWDTVQETQYF; cdr3_nt: TGTGCCAGCAGTGACTGGGACACGGTACAAGAGACCCAGTACTTC
clone_size: .; cdr3_length: 16; v_call: TRBV5-1; j_call: TRBJ2-1; d_call: TRBD2; cdr3_aa: CASSLEGTSGTSRQFF; cdr3_nt: TGCGCCAGCAGCTTGGAAGGGACTAGCGGGACTTCCCGTCAGTTCTTC
clone_size: .; cdr3_length: 14; v_call: TRBV4-1; j_call: TRBJ1-4; d_call: .; cdr3_aa: CASSRTVTNEKLFF; cdr3_nt: TGCGCCAGCAGCCGGACAGTCACGAATGAAAAACTGTTTTTT
clone_size: .; cdr3_length: 16; v_call: TRBV10-3; j_call: TRBJ1-2; d_call: .; cdr3_aa: CAISEFGVFGTSVGTF; cdr3_nt: TGTGCCATCAGTGAGTTCGGGGTATTCGGCACCTCCGTGGGCACCTTC
clone_size: .; cdr3_length: 14; v_call: TRBV5-1; j_call: TRBJ1-6; d_call: .; cdr3_aa: CASSLSSYNSPLHF; cdr3_nt: TGCGCCAGCAGTCTAAGCTCCTATAATTCACCCCTCCACTTT
clone_size: .; cdr3_length: 13; v_call: TRBV6-1; j_call: TRBJ2-2; d_call: .; cdr3_aa: CASSEYTAGELFF; cdr3_nt: TGTGCCAGCAGTGAATACACCGCCGGGGAGCTGTTTTTT
clone_size: .; cdr3_length: 14; v_call: TRBV2; j_call: TRBJ2-5; d_call: TRBD2; cdr3_aa: CASKASGDQETQYF; cdr3_nt: TGTGCCAGCAAGGCTAGCGGAGATCAAGAGACCCAGTACTTC
clone_size: .; cdr3_length: 15; v_call: TRBV4-1; j_call: TRBJ2-7; d_call: .; cdr3_aa: CASSQVLRSTYEQYF; cdr3_nt: TGCGCCAGCAGCCAAGTACTCAGGTCAACCTACGAGCAGTACTTC
clone_size: .; cdr3_length: 17; v_call: TRBV6-1; j_call: TRBJ2-3; d_call: TRBD2; cdr3_aa: CASREGGTSGRSDTQYF; cdr3_nt: TGTGCCAGCAGGGAAGGGGGGACTAGCGGGAGGTCAGATACGCAGTATTTT
clone_size: .; cdr3_length: 15; v_call: TRBV27; j_call: TRBJ2-5; d_call: .; cdr3_aa: CASSLSGAGWETQYF; cdr3_nt: TGTGCCAGCAGTTTATCGGGCGCGGGCTGGGAGACCCAGTACTTC
clone_size: .; cdr3_length: 15; v_call: TRBV18; j_call: TRBJ2-7; d_call: TRBD1; cdr3_aa: CASSPEDRAPYEQYF; cdr3_nt: TGTGCCAGCTCACCCGAAGACAGGGCCCCCTACGAGCAGTACTTC
clone_size: .; cdr3_length: 14; v_call: TRBV27; j_call: TRBJ2-3; d_call: TRBD2; cdr3_aa: CASSLLAGADTQYF; cdr3_nt: TGTGCCAGCAGTTTACTAGCGGGCGCAGATACGCAGTATTTT
clone_size: .; cdr3_length: 17; v_call: TRBV7-9; j_call: TRBJ2-6; d_call: .; cdr3_aa: CASRGQGRFSGANVLTF; cdr3_nt: TGTGCCAGCAGGGGGCAGGGTCGGTTCTCTGGGGCCAACGTCCTGACTTTC
clone_size: .; cdr3_length: 12; v_call: TRBV18; j_call: TRBJ1-1; d_call: .; cdr3_aa: CASSPGATEAFF; cdr3_nt: TGTGCCAGCTCACCAGGGGCCACTGAAGCTTTCTTT
clone_size: few; cdr3_length: 15; v_call: TRBV7-2; j_call: TRBJ2-1; d_call: TRBD2; cdr3_aa: CASSFLSGSPNEQFF; cdr3_nt: TGTGCCAGCAGCTTCCTTAGCGGGAGCCCCAATGAGCAGTTCTTC
clone_size: .; cdr3_length: 15; v_call: TRBV11-2; j_call: TRBJ2-7; d_call: .; cdr3_aa: CASSSVPRGNYEQYF; cdr3_nt: TGTGCCAGCAGCTCCGTGCCCCGGGGTAACTACGAGCAGTACTTC
clone_size: .; cdr3_length: 15; v_call: TRBV28; j_call: TRBJ1-5; d_call: .; cdr3_aa: CASGFMTGGNQPQHF; cdr3_nt: TGTGCCAGCGGATTCATGACAGGAGGAAATCAGCCCCAGCATTTT
clone_size: few; cdr3_length: 15; v_call: TRBV9; j_call: TRBJ2-6; d_call: .; cdr3_aa: CASSSLVSGANVLTF; cdr3_nt: TGTGCCAGCAGCTCACTGGTCTCTGGGGCCAACGTCCTGACTTTC
clone_size: .; cdr3_length: 16; v_call: TRBV6-5; j_call: TRBJ2-1; d_call: TRBD2; cdr3_aa: CASSSLGSGRRNEQFF; cdr3_nt: TGTGCCAGCAGTTCCCTGGGGAGCGGGAGGAGGAATGAGCAGTTCTTC
clone_size: .; cdr3_length: 12; v_call: TRBV6-1; j_call: TRBJ2-3; d_call: .; cdr3_aa: CAARTPPTPQYF; cdr3_nt: TGTGCCGCTCGCACCCCCCCCACACCACAGTATTTT
clone_size: .; cdr3_length: 14; v_call: TRBV5-1; j_call: TRBJ1-1; d_call: .; cdr3_aa: CASSLGGQGSEAFF; cdr3_nt: TGCGCCAGCAGCTTGGGGGGGCAGGGATCTGAAGCTTTCTTT
clone_size: few; cdr3_length: 14; v_call: TRBV27; j_call: TRBJ1-3; d_call: .; cdr3_aa: CASSWTVSGNTIYF; cdr3_nt: TGTGCCAGCAGTTGGACAGTCTCTGGAAACACCATATATTTT
clone_size: .; cdr3_length: 18; v_call: TRBV7-6; j_call: TRBJ2-6; d_call: .; cdr3_aa: CASSLTARVFSGANVLTF; cdr3_nt: TGTGCCAGCAGCTTAACTGCCAGGGTGTTCTCTGGGGCCAACGTCCTGACTTTC
clone_size: .; cdr3_length: 17; v_call: TRBV4-1; j_call: TRBJ1-3; d_call: .; cdr3_aa: CASSQDSRANSGNTIYF; cdr3_nt: TGCGCCAGCAGCCAAGATTCGAGGGCAAACTCTGGAAACACCATATATTTT